This T cell receptor beta chain was identified in a study of blood T cell repertoires in COVID-19. This clone was seen more than once but under ten times. V was pared by 0 bases and J by 4 bases, with 15 bases between. Germline CDR1 and CDR2: MNHEY and SVGAGI. The CDR3 consists of 16 residues. In the authors' methods: Reference gene primer amplification gave estimated nucleated cell counts. Using immunoSEQ multiplex PCR, the repertoire was profiled, and TCRdb retains in-frame clones only, with some absent. V and J calls and clone size come straight from that table; D and trimming were deduced from the DNA. The table lists 100,000 to 150,000 clones, about 86% of them singletons.

V usage is TRBV6-5 and J usage is TRBJ1-2; tentatively, D is TRBD1 (5 bases). This receptor was obtained from a woman between 45 and 60 years old with acute or convalescent COVID-19. The sample was peripheral blood. The CDR3 loop is CASSYSSEGTGYGYTF. CDR3 in DNA: TGTGCCAGCAGTTACTCGTCTGAAGGGACTGGCTATGGCTACACCTTC.